These 30 T cell receptor beta chains were all obtained from the same sample, sequenced in a study of persistence of HIV-infected CD4 T cells. These receptors have no known antigen. The immunoSEQ assay was version 4, run in survey mode. Clones were read by immunoSEQ multiplex PCR, and TCRdb kept only the in-frame ones, dropping some. The sample lists approximately 35,000 clones, 82% occurring once. The stimulus was lysate of CMV-infected fibroblasts, about 10 ug/mL. CD40L-negative CD69-negative CD45RO-high memory CD4+ T cells were sorted as populations depleted of antigen-responding cells. This specimen was CD4+ T cells sorted from PBMCs after approximately 19-hour stimulation, taken from a patient who received antiretroviral therapy. These receptors were taken from an adult man with HIV who was CMV-seropositive.

The J gene is TRBJ2-3, the V gene TRBV19; D possibly corresponds to TRBD2 (5 bases). The ends were cut back, 1 base at V and 5 bases at J, with 10 bases in the middle. CDR1 LNHDA and CDR2 SQIVND come from the germline V gene (reference sequence). The CDR3 has 14 residues. CDR3 residues: CASSIAGVRDTQYF. The CDR3, as DNA: TGTGCCAGTAGTATAGCCGGGGTGCGAGATACGCAGTATTTT.

In DNA, the CDR3 is TGTGCCAGTAGTCCCCCGGGACTAGGGGAGACCCAGTACTTC. This gives the protein CASSPPGLGETQYF. The rearrangement joins TRBV19 to TRBJ2-5, with 8 bases lining up with TRBD2. The CDR3 extends over 14 amino acids. Trimming at V came to 5 bases and at J to 5 bases, leaving 7 bases not matched to a gene. Germline V CDR1 and CDR2: LNHDA, SQIVND (reference sequence).

This chain links TRBV7-2 with TRBJ1-2; D gene unclear. Germline loops: CDR1 SGHTA, CDR2 FQGNSA. CDR3 length: 13 amino acids. V was shortened by 6 bases and J by 6 bases, with 14 bases between the two germline ends. The DNA for the CDR3 is TGTGCCAGCAGGCGGGTGAGCGGTGATGGCTACACCTTC. Translating it yields CASRRVSGDGYTF.

The rearrangement joins TRBV6-5 to TRBJ2-3; 8 bases agree with TRBD2. CDR3 length: 15 amino acids. With V trimmed by 6 bases and J by 0 bases, 5 bases remained unmatched. Germline CDR1 MNHEY, CDR2 SVGAGI. DNA of the CDR3: TGTGCCAGCAGAGAGACGGGGGGGAGCACAGATACGCAGTATTTT. It is translated as CASRETGGSTDTQYF.

This rearrangement joins TRBV18 to TRBJ1-1; 9 bases align to TRBD1. Germline CDR1 and CDR2: KGHSH and LQKENI. V gave up 4 bases and J gave up 4 bases; unmatched junction bases: 10. The CDR3 has 16 amino acids. CDR3 nucleotides: TGTGCCAGCTCACACCGGGACAGGGTCTTGAGCACTGAAGCTTTCTTT. Residues: CASSHRDRVLSTEAFF.

In its sample, this clone was seen a few times. The chain uses TRBV4-1 and TRBJ1-4; 7 nucleotides match TRBD1. V was clipped by 7 bases and J by 5 bases; unmatched bases: 7. The length of the CDR3 is 14 residues. Germline CDR1 and CDR2: MGHRA and YSYEKL. CDR3 region: CASKVRGTNEKLFF. For the CDR3, the DNA is TGCGCCAGCAAGGTCAGGGGGACAAATGAAAAACTGTTTTTT.

The chain recombines TRBV7-2 with TRBJ1-2; no definite D call. The CDR3 spans 13 residues. V lost 10 bases, J lost 2 bases, and 14 bases lay in between. The V gene's germline CDR1 is SGHTA and CDR2 FQGNSA. The DNA of the CDR3 is TGTGCCACCCAGAGGGTCGGAAACTATGGCTACACCTTC. Translation gives CATQRVGNYGYTF. The full variable domain, completed using reference TRBV7-2 and TRBJ1-2, is GAGVSQSPSNKVTEKGKDVELRCDPISGHTALYWYRQSLGQGLEFLIYFQGNSAPDKSGLPSDRFSAERTGGSVSTLTIQRTQQEDSAVYLCATQRVGNYGYTFGSGTRLTVV.

The chain joins TRBV19 to TRBJ1-2, with D possibly TRBD1 on 6 matching bases. This CDR3 spans 15 amino acids. Germline V gene lookup returns CDR1 LNHDA and CDR2 SQIVND (reference sequence). Trimming removed 3 bases from V and 5 bases from J, with 16 bases in between. CDR3 amino acids: CASSMVGRGEYGYTF. The CDR3 DNA follows: TGTGCCAGTAGTATGGTGGGCAGGGGAGAGTATGGCTACACCTTC.

V is TRBV6-6 and J is TRBJ2-5; D is unresolved. V was cut by 7 bases and J by 4 bases, with 13 bases left in between. CDR1 and CDR2 (germline): MNHNY, SVGAGI (reference sequence). The CDR3 is 13 residues long. This CDR3 is CASTLDGSETQYF. For the CDR3, the DNA is TGTGCCAGCACTCTCGACGGATCAGAGACCCAGTACTTC.

This rearrangement joins TRBV3-1 (or the pseudogene TRBV3-2) to TRBJ2-5, with TRBD1 matching over 12 bases. CDR1 is LGHDT and CDR2 is YNNKEL in the germline V gene (reference sequence). The CDR3 is made up of 16 amino acids. V lost 4 bases to trimming and J lost 4 bases; unmatched junction nucleotides: 7. CDR3 sequence: CASSPGGDRGRETQYF. CDR3 DNA sequence: TGTGCCAGCAGCCCCGGCGGGGACAGGGGGCGAGAGACCCAGTACTTC.

The V and J genes are TRBV20-1 and TRBJ2-7; no firm D call. With 6 bases removed from V and 3 bases from J, the gap between germline ends came to 9 bases. CDR1 and CDR2 from the germline V gene are DFQATT and SNEGSKA (reference sequence). The CDR3 loop spans 11 amino acids. The CDR3 is CSAEKLYEQYF. The CDR3 nucleotides read TGCAGTGCAGAGAAACTCTACGAGCAGTACTTC.

The V call is TRBV4-3, the J call TRBJ1-1; D remains ambiguous. This CDR3 comprises 13 residues. Germline V CDR1 and CDR2: LGHNA, YSLEER. With 3 bases removed from V and 0 bases from J, the gap between germline ends came to 5 bases. This chain's CDR3 is CASSQWVNTEAFF. The CDR3 bases are TGCGCCAGCAGCCAGTGGGTGAACACTGAAGCTTTCTTT.

J is TRBJ1-5 and V is TRBV5-3, with D unresolved. TRBV5-3 is classed as an ORF, of uncertain function. CDR3 length: 10 residues. V gave up 8 bases and J gave up 8 bases, with 8 bases separating them. The CDR3 protein is CARGWEPQHF. The CDR3 DNA follows: TGTGCCAGGGGGTGGGAGCCCCAGCATTTT.

The chain employs TRBV9 and TRBJ2-2; the match to TRBD2 covers 10 bases. V dropped 0 bases and J dropped 0; count of bases not matched to a gene: 5. CDR3 size: 18 residues. Looked up from germline, CDR1 is SGDLS and CDR2 is YYNGEE. CDR3 protein: CASSVATGLAANTGELFF. In DNA, the CDR3 is TGTGCCAGCAGCGTAGCTACCGGACTAGCGGCGAACACCGGGGAGCTGTTTTTT.

The chain has TRBV6-1 and TRBJ1-6, with D possibly TRBD1 on 6 matching bases. This CDR3 has 16 amino acids. Trimming pared 4 bases from V and 6 bases from J, leaving 16 bases between. Per the germline V gene, CDR1 is MNHNS and CDR2 is SASEGT. CDR3 sequence: CASSAYSGTSNSPLHF. CDR3 DNA: TGTGCCAGCAGTGCCTATTCCGGGACATCTAATTCACCCCTCCACTTT.

The J gene is TRBJ2-7, the V gene TRBV29-1; a weak D match, TRBD2 (7 bases). Germline CDR1 is SQVTM and CDR2 is ANQGSEA. Between the trimmed V and J ends, which lost 4 bases and 4 bases, there was a span of 17 bases. The CDR3 is 14 residues long. CDR3 nucleotide sequence: TGCAGCGTTGGGGGCGGGGGCCGATTTTACGAGCAGTACTTC. Its translation: CSVGGGGRFYEQYF.

V and J are TRBV27 and TRBJ1-5; TRBD1 is a possible D gene (5 bases). The germline V gene has CDR1 MNHEY and CDR2 SMNVEV (reference sequence). CDR3 length: 17 amino acids. V dropped 5 bases and J dropped 3 bases, with 20 bases sitting between them. CDR3 nucleotide sequence: TGTGCCAGCAGTCCTCGACAGCCCCTATCGAACAATCAGCCCCAGCATTTT. Translation: CASSPRQPLSNNQPQHF.

The chain employs TRBV7-2 and TRBJ2-1; a possible D gene is TRBD2 (6 bases). In germline, CDR1 is SGHTA, CDR2 FQGNSA. Deletions cut 2 bases from V and 4 bases from J, with 15 bases between. There are 16 residues in the CDR3. The CDR3 coding sequence is TGTGCCAGCAGCTTATTTGCGGGGACCCTTTACAATGAGCAGTTCTTC. Protein product: CASSLFAGTLYNEQFF.

The chain recombines TRBV6-5 with TRBJ2-3; D not certain. Germline values: CDR1 MNHEY, CDR2 SVGAGI. The CDR3 has 11 residues. V was trimmed by 2 bases and J by 8 bases, leaving 5 bases between them. In DNA, the CDR3 is TGTGCCAGCAGTTACCAGGCTACGCAGTATTTT. Translation gives CASSYQATQYF.

This clone has only one observation. The genes are TRBV5-1 and TRBJ1-1; TRBD1 aligns across 7 bases. Germline V gene sequence: CDR1 SGHRS, CDR2 YFSETQ. The CDR3 length is 15 residues. V shed 2 bases, J shed 0 bases, and the junction held 4 bases outside the gene matches. The CDR3 sequence: CASSLRQGLNTEAFF. For the CDR3, the DNA is TGCGCCAGCAGCTTACGACAGGGCTTGAACACTGAAGCTTTCTTT.

This sequence joins TRBV4-2 and TRBJ2-1, with no clear D. CDR1 is LGHNA and CDR2 is YNFKEQ in the germline V gene. This CDR3 is 15 amino acids long. V gave up 0 bases and J gave up 0 bases, with 6 bases separating them. The CDR3 DNA is TGTGCCAGCAGCCAAGAGCCAGGCTCCTACAATGAGCAGTTCTTC. Protein sequence: CASSQEPGSYNEQFF.

The chain links TRBV13 to TRBJ2-5, with 8 nucleotides matching TRBD1. The germline V gene encodes CDR1 PRHDT and CDR2 FYEKMQ (reference sequence). Trimming at V came to 0 bases and at J to 5 bases, leaving 8 bases not matched to a gene. The CDR3 spans 16 residues. The CDR3 DNA sequence: TGTGCCAGCAGCTTAGGGGCTGACAGGGGAAGGGAGACCCAGTACTTC. Amino acid sequence: CASSLGADRGRETQYF.

V usage is TRBV15 and J usage is TRBJ1-5; 7 bases match TRBD1. CDR1 is LNHNV, CDR2 YYDKDF, per germline (reference sequence). The CDR3 length is 16 residues. The J segment lost 0 bases and the V segment lost 5 bases, leaving 7 bases of the junction unmatched. CDR3 in amino acids: CATSLPGQYSNQPQHF. Here the CDR3 DNA reads TGTGCCACCAGCCTACCGGGACAGTATAGCAATCAGCCCCAGCATTTT.

The chain recombines TRBV3-1 (or the pseudogene TRBV3-2) with TRBJ1-2, with a tentative D call TRBD1 (6 bases). The V gene's germline CDR1 is LGHDT and CDR2 YNNKEL (reference sequence). This CDR3 contains 14 residues. Deletions cut 0 bases from V and 5 bases from J, with 10 bases between. The CDR3 region is CASSQEGGTYGYTF. CDR3 DNA sequence: TGTGCCAGCAGCCAAGAAGGGGGGACGTATGGCTACACCTTC.

The chain couples TRBV5-4 to TRBJ2-1, with TRBD2 identical over 11 bases. The CDR3 sequence is 15 residues long. V lost 4 bases to trimming and J lost 4 bases; unmatched junction nucleotides: 4. Germline CDR1 reads SGHNT; CDR2 reads YYREEE (reference sequence). CDR3 nucleotides: TGTGCCAGCAGCGAGGGACTAGCGGTTTACAATGAGCAGTTCTTC. Protein: CASSEGLAVYNEQFF.

The chain joins TRBV9 to TRBJ1-2; no clear D gene. This CDR3 spans 13 amino acids. V was shortened by 0 bases and J by 2 bases, with 5 bases between the two germline ends. The germline gives CDR1 SGDLS, CDR2 YYNGEE. The CDR3 region is CASSVADNYGYTF. CDR3 coding DNA: TGTGCCAGCAGCGTAGCGGACAACTATGGCTACACCTTC.

This chain links TRBV19 with TRBJ2-2; possibly TRBD2 for D (7 bases). This CDR3 comprises 17 residues. V was clipped by 0 bases and J by 4 bases, with 15 bases between them. Germline CDR1 is LNHDA and CDR2 is SQIVND (reference sequence). The CDR3 loop is CASSIEGGRSVTGELFF. Written as DNA, the CDR3 is TGTGCCAGTAGTATAGAGGGGGGGCGCTCGGTCACCGGGGAGCTGTTTTTT. The full variable domain, rest sourced from reference TRBV19 and TRBJ2-2, is DGGITQSPKYLFRKEGQNVTLSCEQNLNHDAMYWYRQDPGQGLRLIYYSQIVNDFQKGDIAEGYSVSREKKESFPLTVTSAQKNPTAFYLCASSIEGGRSVTGELFFGEGSRLTVL.

This clone occurred once. This rearrangement joins TRBV28 to TRBJ2-2; D unresolved. The germline V gene encodes CDR1 MDHEN and CDR2 SYDVKM. V lost 6 bases and J 4 bases, leaving 12 bases between the germline ends. The CDR3 is 14 residues long. The CDR3: CASRTFRSTGELFF. The CDR3, as DNA: TGTGCCAGCAGAACATTTAGGAGCACCGGGGAGCTGTTTTTT.

The chain has TRBV7-2 and TRBJ2-3, with D maybe TRBD1 (6 bases). The germline V gene has CDR1 SGHTA and CDR2 FQGNSA. CDR3 length: 17 amino acids. V was pared by 6 bases and J by 0 bases, with 19 bases between. The CDR3: CASSPMGATLSTDTQYF. The CDR3 DNA reads TGTGCCAGCAGTCCCATGGGGGCCACTCTGAGCACAGATACGCAGTATTTT. Drawing the rest from reference TRBV7-2 and TRBJ2-3, the complete variable domain is GAGVSQSPSNKVTEKGKDVELRCDPISGHTALYWYRQSLGQGLEFLIYFQGNSAPDKSGLPSDRFSAERTGGSVSTLTIQRTQQEDSAVYLCASSPMGATLSTDTQYFGPGTRLTVL.

This clone was detected once. Germline and junction disagree at one end, which may indicate a read error. The rearrangement joins TRBV6-1 to TRBJ2-1, with D maybe TRBD1 (6 bases). Germline assignment: CDR1 MNHNS and CDR2 SASEGT. The CDR3 length is 13 residues. The chain's CDR3 is CASSEPPGVGAVF. Here the CDR3 DNA reads TGTGCCAGCAGTGAACCTCCGGGTGTGGGGGCGGTCTTC.